Described below is a single TCR beta chain sequence and its context. Looked up from germline, CDR1 is MNHEY and CDR2 is SMNVEV (reference sequence). This CDR3 is 15 amino acids long. The V segment lost 8 bases and the J segment 5 bases; nucleotides outside the gene matches: 12. The sample belongs to a study of shared T cell receptors in the human thymus. Method: immunoSEQ multiplex PCR; TCRdb's copy keeps in-frame clones and lacks some. The sample lists hundreds of thousands of clones; around 93% were seen once. V gene TRBV27 combines with J gene TRBJ2-5; 9 positions agree with TRBD1. Sample: thymocytes. The sequence was collected from a human donor. The CDR3 spells CASLHSTGGKETQYF. CDR3 nucleotide sequence: TGTGCCAGCCTACACTCCACAGGGGGCAAGGAGACCCAGTACTTC.